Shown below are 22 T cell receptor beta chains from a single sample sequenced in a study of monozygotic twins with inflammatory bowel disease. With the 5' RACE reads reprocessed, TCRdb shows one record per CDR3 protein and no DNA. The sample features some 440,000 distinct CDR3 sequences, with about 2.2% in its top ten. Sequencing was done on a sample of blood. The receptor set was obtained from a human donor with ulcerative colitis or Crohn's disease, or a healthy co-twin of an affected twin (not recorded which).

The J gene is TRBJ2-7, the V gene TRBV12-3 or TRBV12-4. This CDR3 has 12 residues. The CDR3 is CASRLHLYEQYF.

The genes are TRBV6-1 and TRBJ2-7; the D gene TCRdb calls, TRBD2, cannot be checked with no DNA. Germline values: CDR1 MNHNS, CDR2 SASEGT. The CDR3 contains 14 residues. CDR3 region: CASSSSANSYEQYF.

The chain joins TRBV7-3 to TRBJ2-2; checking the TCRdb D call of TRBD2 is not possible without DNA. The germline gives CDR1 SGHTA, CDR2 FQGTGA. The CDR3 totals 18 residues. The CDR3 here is CASSSSGLAGPNTGELFF.

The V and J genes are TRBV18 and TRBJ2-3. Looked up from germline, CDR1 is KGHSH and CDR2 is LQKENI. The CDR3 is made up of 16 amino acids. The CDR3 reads CASSPPTGSFIDTQYF.

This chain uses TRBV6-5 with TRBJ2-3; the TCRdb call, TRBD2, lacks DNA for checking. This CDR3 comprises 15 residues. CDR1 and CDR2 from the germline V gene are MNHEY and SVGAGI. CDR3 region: CASSLAGPRTDTQYF.

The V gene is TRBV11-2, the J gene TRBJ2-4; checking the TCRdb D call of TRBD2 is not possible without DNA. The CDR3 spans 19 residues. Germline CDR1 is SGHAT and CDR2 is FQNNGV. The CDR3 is CASSLVGSGGVLAKNIQYF.

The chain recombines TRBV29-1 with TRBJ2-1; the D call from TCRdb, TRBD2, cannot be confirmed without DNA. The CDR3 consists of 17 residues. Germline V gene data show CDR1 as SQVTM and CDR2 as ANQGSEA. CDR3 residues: CSVEDGGLGRGYNEQFF.

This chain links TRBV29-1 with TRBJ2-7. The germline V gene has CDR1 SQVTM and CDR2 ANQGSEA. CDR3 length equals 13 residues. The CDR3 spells CSVEAHGTYEQYF.

CDR3 protein: CASSPVGLAYKQYF. The chain recombines TRBV28 with TRBJ2-7; TCRdb indicates TRBD2, and absent DNA this call remains unverified. Per the germline V gene, CDR1 is MDHEN and CDR2 is SYDVKM. The CDR3 has 14 amino acids. The variable domain in full, with the rest retrieved from reference TRBV28 and TRBJ2-7, is DVKVTQSSRYLVKRTGEKVFLECVQDMDHENMFWYRQDPGLGLRLIYFSYDVKMKEKGDIPEGYSVSREKKERFSLILESASTNQTSMYLCASSPVGLAYKQYFGPGTRLTVT.

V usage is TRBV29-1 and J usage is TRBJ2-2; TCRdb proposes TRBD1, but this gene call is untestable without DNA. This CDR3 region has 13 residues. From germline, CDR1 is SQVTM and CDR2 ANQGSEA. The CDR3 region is CSGEGQNTGELFF.

The CDR3 is CASFSGGWTDTQYF. This rearrangement joins TRBV5-1 to TRBJ2-3; with no DNA, the TCRdb D assignment of TRBD2 cannot be verified. The CDR3 sequence is 14 residues long. Germline CDR1 SGHRS, CDR2 YFSETQ.

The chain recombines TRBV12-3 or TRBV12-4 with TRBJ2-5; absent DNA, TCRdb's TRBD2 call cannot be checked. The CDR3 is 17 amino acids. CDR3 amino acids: CASSPLAGGAIAETQYF.

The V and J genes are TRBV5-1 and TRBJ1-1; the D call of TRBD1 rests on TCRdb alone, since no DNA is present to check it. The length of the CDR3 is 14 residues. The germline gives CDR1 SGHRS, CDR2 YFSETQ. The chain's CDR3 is CASSDGTWGRGAFF.

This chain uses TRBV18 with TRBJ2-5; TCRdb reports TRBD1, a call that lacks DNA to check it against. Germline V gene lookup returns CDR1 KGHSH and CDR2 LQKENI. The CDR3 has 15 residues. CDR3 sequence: CASSPPSAPQETQYF.

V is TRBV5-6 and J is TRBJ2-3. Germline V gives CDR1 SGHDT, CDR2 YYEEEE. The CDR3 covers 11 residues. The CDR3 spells CASSLSVTQYF.

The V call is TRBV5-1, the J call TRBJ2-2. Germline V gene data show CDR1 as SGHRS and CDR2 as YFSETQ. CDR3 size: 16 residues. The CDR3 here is CASSLAETRNTGELFF.

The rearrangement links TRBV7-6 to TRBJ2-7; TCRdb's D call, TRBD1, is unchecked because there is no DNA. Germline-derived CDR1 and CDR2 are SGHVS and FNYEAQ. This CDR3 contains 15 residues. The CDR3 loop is CASSLVEGGFYEQYF.

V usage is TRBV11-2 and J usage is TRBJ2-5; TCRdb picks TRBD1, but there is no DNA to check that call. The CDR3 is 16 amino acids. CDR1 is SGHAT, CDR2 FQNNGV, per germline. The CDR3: CASSLASTGGFETQYF.

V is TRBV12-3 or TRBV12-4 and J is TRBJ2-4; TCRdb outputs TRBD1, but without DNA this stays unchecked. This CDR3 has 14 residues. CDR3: CASSFSRGKNIQYF.

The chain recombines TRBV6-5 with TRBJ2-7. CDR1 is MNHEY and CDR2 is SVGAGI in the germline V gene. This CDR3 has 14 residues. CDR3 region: CASSYLGGPYEQYF.

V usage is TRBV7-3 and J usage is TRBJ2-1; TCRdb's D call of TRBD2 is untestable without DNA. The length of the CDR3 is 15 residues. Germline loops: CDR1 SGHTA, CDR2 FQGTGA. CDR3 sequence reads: CASSQLAGGSGEQFF.

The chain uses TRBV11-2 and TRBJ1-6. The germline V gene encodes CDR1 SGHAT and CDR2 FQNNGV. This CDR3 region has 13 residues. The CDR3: CASSLVVNSPLHF. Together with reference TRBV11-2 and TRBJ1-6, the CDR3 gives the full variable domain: EAGVAQSPRYKIIEKRQSVAFWCNPISGHATLYWYQQILGQGPKLLIQFQNNGVVDDSQLPKDRFSAERLKGVDSTLKIQPAKLEDSAVYLCASSLVVNSPLHFGNGTRLTVT.